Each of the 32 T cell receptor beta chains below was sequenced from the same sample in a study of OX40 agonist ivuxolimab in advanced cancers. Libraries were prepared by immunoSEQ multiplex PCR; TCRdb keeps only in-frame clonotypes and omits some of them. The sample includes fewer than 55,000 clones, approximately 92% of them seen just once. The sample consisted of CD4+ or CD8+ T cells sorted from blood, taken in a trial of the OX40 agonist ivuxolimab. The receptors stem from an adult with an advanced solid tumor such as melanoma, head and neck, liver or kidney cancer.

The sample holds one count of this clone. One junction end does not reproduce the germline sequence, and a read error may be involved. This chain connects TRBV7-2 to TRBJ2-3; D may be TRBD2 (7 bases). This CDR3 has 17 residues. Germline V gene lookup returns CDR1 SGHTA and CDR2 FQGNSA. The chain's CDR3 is CASSLASLRGRVDTQYF. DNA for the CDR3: TGTGCCAGCAGCCTAGCTTCCCTGCGGGGGCGGGTAGATACGCAGTATTTT.

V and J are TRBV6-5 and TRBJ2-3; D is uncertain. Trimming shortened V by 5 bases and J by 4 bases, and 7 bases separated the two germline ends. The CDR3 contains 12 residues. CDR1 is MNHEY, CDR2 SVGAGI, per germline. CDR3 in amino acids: CASSKGPDTQYF. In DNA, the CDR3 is TGTGCCAGCAGTAAGGGTCCAGATACGCAGTATTTT.

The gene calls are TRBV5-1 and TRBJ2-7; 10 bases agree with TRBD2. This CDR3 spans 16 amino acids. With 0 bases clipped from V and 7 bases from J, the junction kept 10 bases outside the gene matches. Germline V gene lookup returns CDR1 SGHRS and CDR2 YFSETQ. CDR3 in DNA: TGCGCCAGCAGCTTGGCCCCCTTAGCGGGAGGAGGTGAGCAGTACTTC. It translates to CASSLAPLAGGGEQYF. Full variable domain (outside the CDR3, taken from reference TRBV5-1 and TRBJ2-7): KAGVTQTPRYLIKTRGQQVTLSCSPISGHRSVSWYQQTPGQGLQFLFEYFSETQRNKGNFPGRFSGRQFSNSRSEMNVSTLELGDSALYLCASSLAPLAGGGEQYFGPGTRLTVT.

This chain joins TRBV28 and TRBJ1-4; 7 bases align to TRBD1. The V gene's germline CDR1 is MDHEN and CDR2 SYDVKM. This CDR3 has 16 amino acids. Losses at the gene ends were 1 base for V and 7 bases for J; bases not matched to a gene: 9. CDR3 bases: TGTGCCAGCAGTTTATTAGGGGGGACAGTGCGTGAAAAACTGTTTTTT. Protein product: CASSLLGGTVREKLFF.

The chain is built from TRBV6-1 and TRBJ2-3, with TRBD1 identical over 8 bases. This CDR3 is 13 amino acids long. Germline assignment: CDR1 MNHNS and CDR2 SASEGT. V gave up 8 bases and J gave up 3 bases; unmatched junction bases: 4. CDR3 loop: CASAQGDTDTQYF. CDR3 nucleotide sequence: TGTGCCAGCGCACAGGGGGATACAGATACGCAGTATTTT.

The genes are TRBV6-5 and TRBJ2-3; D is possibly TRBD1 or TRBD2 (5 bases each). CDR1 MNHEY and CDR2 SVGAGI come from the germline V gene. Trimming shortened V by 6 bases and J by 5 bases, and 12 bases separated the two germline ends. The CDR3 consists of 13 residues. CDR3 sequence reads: CASRRGVGDTQYF. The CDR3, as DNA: TGTGCCAGCAGGAGGGGAGTTGGAGATACGCAGTATTTT.

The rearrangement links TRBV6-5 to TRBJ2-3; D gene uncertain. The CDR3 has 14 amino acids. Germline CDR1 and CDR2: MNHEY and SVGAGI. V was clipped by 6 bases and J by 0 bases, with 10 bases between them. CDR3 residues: CASRGTPSTDTQYF. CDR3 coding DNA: TGTGCCAGCAGGGGCACTCCTAGCACAGATACGCAGTATTTT.

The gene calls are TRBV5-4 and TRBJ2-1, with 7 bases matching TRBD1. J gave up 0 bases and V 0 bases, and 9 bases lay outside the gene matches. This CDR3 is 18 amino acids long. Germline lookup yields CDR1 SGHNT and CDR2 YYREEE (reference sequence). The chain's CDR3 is CASSLARDSLSSYNEQFF. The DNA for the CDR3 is TGTGCCAGCAGCTTGGCACGGGACAGCCTGAGCTCCTACAATGAGCAGTTCTTC. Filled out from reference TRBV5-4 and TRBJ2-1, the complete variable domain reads ETGVTQSPTHLIKTRGQQVTLRCSSQSGHNTVSWYQQALGQGPQFIFQYYREEENGRGNFPPRFSGLQFPNYSSELNVNALELDDSALYLCASSLARDSLSSYNEQFFGPGTRLTVL.

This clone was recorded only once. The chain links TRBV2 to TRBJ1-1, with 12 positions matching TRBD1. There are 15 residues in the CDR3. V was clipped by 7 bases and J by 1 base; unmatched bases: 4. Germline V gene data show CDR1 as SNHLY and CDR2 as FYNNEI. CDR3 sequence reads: CASIRDRGPNTEAFF. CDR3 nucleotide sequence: TGTGCCAGCATTAGGGACAGGGGGCCGAACACTGAAGCTTTCTTT.

DNA of the CDR3: TGTGCCAGCAGTTCCCAGCCCCCAGGATCTGGGGCCAACGTCCTGACTTTC. Encoded protein: CASSSQPPGSGANVLTF. V is TRBV28 and J is TRBJ2-6; D call uncertain. Germline V gene lookup returns CDR1 MDHEN and CDR2 SYDVKM. This CDR3 region has 17 residues. Trimming cost V 4 bases and J 1 base, with 14 bases left between them.

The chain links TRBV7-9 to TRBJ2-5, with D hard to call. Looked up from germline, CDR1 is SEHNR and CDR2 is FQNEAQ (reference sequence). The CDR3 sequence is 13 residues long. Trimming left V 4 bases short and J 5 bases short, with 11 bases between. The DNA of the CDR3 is TGTGCCAGCAGCTCGTCCCCGTCGGAGACCCAGTACTTC. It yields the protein CASSSSPSETQYF.

CDR3 DNA: TGCGCCAGCAGCGTAATTAGCGGGGTCAGCTCCTACGAGCAGTACTTC. This sequence encodes CASSVISGVSSYEQYF. The genes are TRBV5-1 and TRBJ2-7; 8 bases are shared with TRBD2. The junction had 9 bases not matched to a gene; V was cut back by 4 bases and J by 0 bases. The CDR3 is 16 residues long. Germline values: CDR1 SGHRS, CDR2 YFSETQ.

This chain's CDR3 is CASSLGLAGAGGETQYF. CDR3 nucleotides: TGTGCCAGCAGCTTGGGACTAGCGGGGGCCGGGGGAGAGACCCAGTACTTC. The J gene is TRBJ2-5, the V gene TRBV5-6; 12 bases fit TRBD2. The CDR3 has 17 residues. V trimming: 0 bases; J trimming: 4 bases; junction bases outside the gene matches: 7. The germline CDR1 and CDR2 sequences are SGHDT and YYEEEE.

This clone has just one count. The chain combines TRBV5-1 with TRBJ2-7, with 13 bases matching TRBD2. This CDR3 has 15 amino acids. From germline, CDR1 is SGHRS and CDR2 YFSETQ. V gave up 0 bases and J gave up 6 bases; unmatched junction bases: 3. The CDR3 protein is CASSLELAGGGEQYF. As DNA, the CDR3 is TGCGCCAGCAGCTTGGAACTAGCGGGAGGGGGCGAGCAGTACTTC.

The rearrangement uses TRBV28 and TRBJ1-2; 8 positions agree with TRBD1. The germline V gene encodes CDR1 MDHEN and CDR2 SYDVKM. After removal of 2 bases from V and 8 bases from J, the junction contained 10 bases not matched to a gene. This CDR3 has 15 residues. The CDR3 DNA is TGTGCCAGCAGTTTAGCCCTAGACAGGGGAGCCGGCTACACCTTC. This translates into CASSLALDRGAGYTF.

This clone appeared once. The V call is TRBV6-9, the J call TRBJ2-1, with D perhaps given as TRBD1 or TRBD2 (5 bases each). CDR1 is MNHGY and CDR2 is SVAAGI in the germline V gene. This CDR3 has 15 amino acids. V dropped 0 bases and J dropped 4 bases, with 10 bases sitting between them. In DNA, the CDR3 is TGTGCCAGCAGTTATTCAGGGGACGGATACAATGAGCAGTTCTTC. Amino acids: CASSYSGDGYNEQFF.

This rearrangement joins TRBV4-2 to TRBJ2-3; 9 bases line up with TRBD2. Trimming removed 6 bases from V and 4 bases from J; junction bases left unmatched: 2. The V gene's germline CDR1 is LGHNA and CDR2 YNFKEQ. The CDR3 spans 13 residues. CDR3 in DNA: TGTGCCAGCAGAATAGCGGGAGCAGATACGCAGTATTTT. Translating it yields CASRIAGADTQYF.

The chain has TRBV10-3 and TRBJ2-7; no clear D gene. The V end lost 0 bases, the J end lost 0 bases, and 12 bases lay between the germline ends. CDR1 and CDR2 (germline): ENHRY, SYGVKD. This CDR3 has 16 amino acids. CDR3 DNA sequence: TGTGCCATCAGTGAGTCGGTCGGCTTCAGCTCCTACGAGCAGTACTTC. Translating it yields CAISESVGFSSYEQYF.

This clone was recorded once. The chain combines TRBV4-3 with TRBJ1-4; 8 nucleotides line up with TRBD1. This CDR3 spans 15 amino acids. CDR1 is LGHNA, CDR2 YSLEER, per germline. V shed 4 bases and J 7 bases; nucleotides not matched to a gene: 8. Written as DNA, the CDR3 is TGCGCCAGCAGCCCAGAAGGACAGGGTCGTGAAAAACTGTTTTTT. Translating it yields CASSPEGQGREKLFF.

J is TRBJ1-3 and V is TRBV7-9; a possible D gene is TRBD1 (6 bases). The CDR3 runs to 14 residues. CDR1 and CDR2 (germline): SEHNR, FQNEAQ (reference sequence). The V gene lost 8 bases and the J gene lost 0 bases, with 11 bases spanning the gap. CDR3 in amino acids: CASSRGNSGNTIYF. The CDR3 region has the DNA TGTGCCAGCTCCAGGGGCAACTCTGGAAACACCATATATTTT.

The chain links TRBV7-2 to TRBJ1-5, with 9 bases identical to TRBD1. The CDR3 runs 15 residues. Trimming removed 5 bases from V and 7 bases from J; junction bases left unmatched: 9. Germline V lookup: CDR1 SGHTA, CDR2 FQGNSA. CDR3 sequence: CASSNDGTGSQPQHF. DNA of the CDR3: TGTGCCAGCAGCAACGACGGGACAGGGAGCCAGCCCCAGCATTTT.

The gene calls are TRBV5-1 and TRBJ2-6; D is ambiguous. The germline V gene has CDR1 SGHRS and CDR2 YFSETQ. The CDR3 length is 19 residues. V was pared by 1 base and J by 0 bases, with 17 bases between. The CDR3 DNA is TGCGCCAGCAGCTTGTCGGGCGACAAGAAGAGCTCTGGGGCCAACGTCCTGACTTTC. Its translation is CASSLSGDKKSSGANVLTF.

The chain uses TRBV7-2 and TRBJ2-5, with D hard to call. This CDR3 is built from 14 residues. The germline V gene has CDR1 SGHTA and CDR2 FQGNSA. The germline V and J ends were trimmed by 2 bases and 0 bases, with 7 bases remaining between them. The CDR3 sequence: CASSLMGNQETQYF. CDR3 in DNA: TGTGCCAGCAGCTTAATGGGTAACCAAGAGACCCAGTACTTC.

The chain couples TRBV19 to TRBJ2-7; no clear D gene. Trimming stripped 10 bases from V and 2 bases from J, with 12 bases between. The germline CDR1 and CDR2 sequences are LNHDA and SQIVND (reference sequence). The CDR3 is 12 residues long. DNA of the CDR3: TGTGCCACTCAGTCCACCACCTACGAGCAGTACTTC. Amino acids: CATQSTTYEQYF.

The CDR3 DNA follows: TGTGCCAGCAGCTTCGGGACGAACACTGAAGCTTTCTTT. This gives the protein CASSFGTNTEAFF. The chain joins TRBV5-8 to TRBJ1-1; TRBD1 is a possible D gene (5 bases). V lost 2 bases, J lost 1 base, and 6 bases lay in between. The CDR3 has 13 amino acids. The germline V gene has CDR1 SGHTS and CDR2 YDEGEE.

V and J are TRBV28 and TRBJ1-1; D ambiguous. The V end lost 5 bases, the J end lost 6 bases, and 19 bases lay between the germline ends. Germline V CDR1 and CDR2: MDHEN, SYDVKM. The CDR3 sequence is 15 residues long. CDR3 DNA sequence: TGTGCCAGCAGTGGAGCGGGTCTAAAGGGTGCTGAAGCTTTCTTT. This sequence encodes CASSGAGLKGAEAFF. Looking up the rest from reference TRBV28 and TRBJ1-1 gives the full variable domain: DVKVTQSSRYLVKRTGEKVFLECVQDMDHENMFWYRQDPGLGLRLIYFSYDVKMKEKGDIPEGYSVSREKKERFSLILESASTNQTSMYLCASSGAGLKGAEAFFGQGTRLTVV.

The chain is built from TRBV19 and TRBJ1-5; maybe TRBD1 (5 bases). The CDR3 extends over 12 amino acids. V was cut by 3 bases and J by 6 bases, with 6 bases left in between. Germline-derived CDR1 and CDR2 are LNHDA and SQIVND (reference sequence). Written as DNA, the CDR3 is TGTGCCAGTAGTATGGGGGGTCAGCCCCAGCATTTT. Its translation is CASSMGGQPQHF. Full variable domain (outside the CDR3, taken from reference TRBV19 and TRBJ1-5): DGGITQSPKYLFRKEGQNVTLSCEQNLNHDAMYWYRQDPGQGLRLIYYSQIVNDFQKGDIAEGYSVSREKKESFPLTVTSAQKNPTAFYLCASSMGGQPQHFGDGTRLSIL.

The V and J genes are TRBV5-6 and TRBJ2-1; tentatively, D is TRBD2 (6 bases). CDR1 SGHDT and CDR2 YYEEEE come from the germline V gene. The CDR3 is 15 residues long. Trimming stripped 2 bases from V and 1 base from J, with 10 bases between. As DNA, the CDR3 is TGTGCCAGCAGCTTATGGGGGGTGTCCTACAATGAGCAGTTCTTC. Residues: CASSLWGVSYNEQFF.

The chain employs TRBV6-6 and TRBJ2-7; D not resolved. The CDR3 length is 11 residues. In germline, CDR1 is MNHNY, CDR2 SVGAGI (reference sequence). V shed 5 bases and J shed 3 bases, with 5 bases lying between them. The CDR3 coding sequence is TGTGCCAGCAGTCGAATCTACGAGCAGTACTTC. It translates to CASSRIYEQYF.

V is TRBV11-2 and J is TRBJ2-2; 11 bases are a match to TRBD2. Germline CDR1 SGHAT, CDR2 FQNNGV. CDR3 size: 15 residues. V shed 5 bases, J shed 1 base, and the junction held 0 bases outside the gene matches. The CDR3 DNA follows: TGTGCCAGCAGCGGGACTAGCGGGAACACCGGGGAGCTGTTTTTT. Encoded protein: CASSGTSGNTGELFF.

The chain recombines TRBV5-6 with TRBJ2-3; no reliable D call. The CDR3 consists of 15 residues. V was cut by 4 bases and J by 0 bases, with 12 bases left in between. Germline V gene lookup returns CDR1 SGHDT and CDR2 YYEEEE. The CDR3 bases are TGTGCCAGCAGCCTAACCTCGGGTAGCACAGATACGCAGTATTTT. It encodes CASSLTSGSTDTQYF.

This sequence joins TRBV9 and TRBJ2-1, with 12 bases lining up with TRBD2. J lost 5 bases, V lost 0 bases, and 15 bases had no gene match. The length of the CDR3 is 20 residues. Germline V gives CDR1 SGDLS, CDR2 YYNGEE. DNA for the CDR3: TGTGCCAGCAGCGTAGTTCTTTGGGGGCTAGCGGGAGGGACGGACAATGAGCAGTTCTTC. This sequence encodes CASSVVLWGLAGGTDNEQFF.